Presented here are 16 T cell receptor beta chains from one specimen sequenced in a study of identical twins. TCRdb re-called the 5' RACE reads with MiXCR, one entry per CDR3 protein. The profile shows some 590,000 distinct CDR3 sequences, 7.5% to 10% of them singletons. Another study also made use of these data, one on yellow fever vaccine responses in identical twins.

The specimen sequenced was PBMCs. The receptors originated from a woman aged 18-30 years in good health.

Only a few counts were recorded for this clonotype. The chain couples TRBV6-2 or TRBV6-3 to TRBJ2-2, with D unresolved. Germline CDR1 is MNHEY and CDR2 is SVGEGT. The V and J ends lost 0 bases and 0 bases respectively, with 17 bases between them. There are 19 residues in the CDR3. Here the CDR3 DNA reads TGTGCCAGCAGTTACTCGAAAACTTGGGCGCACGCGAACACCGGGGAGCTGTTTTTT. It codes for CASSYSKTWAHANTGELFF.

This clonotype occurred many times. The chain carries TRBV6-5 and TRBJ1-2; TRBD1 agrees at 11 bases. V lost 7 bases, J lost 4 bases, and 5 bases stayed unmatched. The CDR3 loop spans 14 amino acids. Germline V gene lookup returns CDR1 MNHEY and CDR2 SVGAGI. As DNA, the CDR3 is TGTGCCAGCAATTGGGACAGGGGGTCCTATGGCTACACCTTC. It specifies CASNWDRGSYGYTF.

There are many counts of this clonotype. V gene TRBV28 combines with J gene TRBJ1-1, with D maybe TRBD1 (5 bases). The germline V gene has CDR1 MDHEN and CDR2 SYDVKM. This CDR3 is 14 amino acids long. V lost 2 bases, J lost 4 bases, and 11 bases lay in between. The CDR3 DNA sequence: TGTGCCAGCAGTTTAACAGGATCGGGCACTGAAGCTTTCTTT. Translation gives CASSLTGSGTEAFF.

This clonotype was observed a handful of times. This chain uses TRBV13 with TRBJ2-7; D ambiguous. This CDR3 is 17 amino acids long. Per germline, CDR1 PRHDT and CDR2 FYEKMQ (reference sequence). Trimming left V 2 bases short and J 0 bases short, with 17 bases between. The CDR3 sequence is CASSLIGSLGASYEQYF. The CDR3, as DNA: TGTGCCAGCAGCTTAATCGGAAGCTTAGGCGCCTCCTACGAGCAGTACTTC.

This clonotype was observed a handful of times. The chain couples TRBV7-8 to TRBJ2-3; D is perhaps TRBD2 (6 bases). The CDR3 runs to 16 residues. V was pared by 4 bases and J by 2 bases, with 16 bases between. Germline lookup yields CDR1 SGHVS and CDR2 FQNEAQ. This chain's CDR3 is CASSWELRDPTDTQYF. The CDR3 nucleotides are TGTGCCAGCAGCTGGGAACTGCGGGACCCCACAGATACGCAGTATTTT.

This clonotype has a count of ten or more. The chain combines TRBV5-1 with TRBJ2-2; 9 nucleotides agree with TRBD1. The length of the CDR3 is 17 residues. Germline loops: CDR1 SGHRS, CDR2 YFSETQ. The junction had 6 bases not matched to a gene; V was cut back by 0 bases and J by 3 bases. This chain's CDR3 is CASSLVVTGGDTGELFF. CDR3 DNA: TGCGCCAGCAGCTTGGTCGTGACAGGGGGGGACACCGGGGAGCTGTTTTTT.

The chain combines TRBV12-3 or TRBV12-4 with TRBJ2-2; D not resolved. CDR3 size: 15 residues. Trimming stripped 3 bases from V and 3 bases from J, with 11 bases between. This CDR3 is CASSFSQVDTGELFF. Here the CDR3 DNA reads TGTGCCAGCAGTTTTTCCCAGGTGGACACCGGGGAGCTGTTTTTT.

In this sample, this clonotype turned up a few times. The rearrangement joins TRBV7-2 to TRBJ2-7; weak D call: TRBD1 (5 bases). Germline V gene data show CDR1 as SGHTA and CDR2 as FQGNSA. V dropped 5 bases and J dropped 2 bases, with 16 bases sitting between them. This CDR3 has 15 amino acids. The CDR3 protein is CASSLGAAGTYEQYF. The CDR3 DNA reads TGTGCCAGCAGCCTAGGGGCGGCCGGCACCTACGAGCAGTACTTC.

This clonotype was seen at least ten times. The CDR3 region is CASSSRTARNTEAFF. The DNA for the CDR3 is TGTGCCAGCAGTTCCCGGACGGCAAGGAACACTGAAGCTTTCTTT. The rearrangement uses TRBV6-2 or TRBV6-3 and TRBJ1-1, with D uncertain. V lost 4 bases and J 1 base, leaving 13 bases between the germline ends. The length of the CDR3 is 15 residues. Germline CDR1 is MNHEY and CDR2 is SVGEGT.

In this sample, this clonotype turned up many times. J is TRBJ2-5 and V is TRBV15; D may match TRBD1 or TRBD2 (7 bases each). Germline-derived CDR1 and CDR2 are LNHNV and YYDKDF (reference sequence). V was shortened by 0 bases and J by 4 bases, with 15 bases between the two germline ends. This CDR3 has 16 amino acids. CDR3 in amino acids: CATSRDVGRGGETQYF. DNA for the CDR3: TGTGCCACCAGCAGAGATGTTGGCAGGGGGGGAGAGACCCAGTACTTC.

This clonotype has a count of ten or more. The CDR3 nucleotides read TGTGCCAGCAGCCCTGACAGCAACTATGGCTACACCTTC. It translates to CASSPDSNYGYTF. The chain joins TRBV7-9 to TRBJ1-2; D possibly corresponds to TRBD1 (5 bases). The germline V and J ends were trimmed by 5 bases and 2 bases, with 9 bases remaining between them. CDR1 is SEHNR and CDR2 is FQNEAQ in the germline V gene (reference sequence). The CDR3 is made up of 13 amino acids.

This chain uses TRBV10-3 with TRBJ2-2; D ambiguous. The CDR3 sequence is 13 residues long. Trimming took off 3 bases at V and 0 bases at J, with 2 bases between the two ends. Germline V gene sequence: CDR1 ENHRY, CDR2 SYGVKD. This chain's CDR3 is CAISDPNTGELFF. For the CDR3, the DNA is TGTGCCATCAGTGACCCGAACACCGGGGAGCTGTTTTTT.

The V call is TRBV28, the J call TRBJ2-7, with TRBD2 matching over 7 bases. The CDR3 loop spans 17 amino acids. Germline CDR1 and CDR2: MDHEN and SYDVKM. J was trimmed by 0 bases and V by 4 bases; bases with no gene match: 12. DNA for the CDR3: TGTGCCAGCAGTTCCCCCCCTAGCGGTTCGTCCTCCTACGAGCAGTACTTC. Protein product: CASSSPPSGSSSYEQYF.

This clonotype was seen only a few times. The CDR3 region has the DNA TGTGCCAGCAGTTTTCGACTAGCGGGAATTAAACGGGAGACCCAGTACTTC. Protein: CASSFRLAGIKRETQYF. This sequence joins TRBV7-2 and TRBJ2-5; 11 bases map to TRBD2. Germline assignment: CDR1 SGHTA and CDR2 FQGNSA. V lost 6 bases to trimming and J lost 5 bases; unmatched junction nucleotides: 14. This CDR3 region has 17 residues. The complete variable domain, with remaining parts taken from reference TRBV7-2 and TRBJ2-5, reads GAGVSQSPSNKVTEKGKDVELRCDPISGHTALYWYRQSLGQGLEFLIYFQGNSAPDKSGLPSDRFSAERTGGSVSTLTIQRTQQEDSAVYLCASSFRLAGIKRETQYFGPGTRLLVL.

The chain recombines TRBV9 with TRBJ2-5; 11 bases fit TRBD2. The junction had 1 base not matched to a gene; V was cut back by 0 bases and J by 0 bases. Per germline, CDR1 SGDLS and CDR2 YYNGEE. This CDR3 contains 16 residues. This chain's CDR3 is CASSVGLAGNQETQYF. The DNA for the CDR3 is TGTGCCAGCAGCGTAGGACTAGCGGGGAACCAAGAGACCCAGTACTTC.

V gene TRBV5-1 combines with J gene TRBJ2-5; 10 nucleotides align to TRBD2. Germline V gene sequence: CDR1 SGHRS, CDR2 YFSETQ. With 3 bases clipped from V and 5 bases from J, the junction kept 7 bases outside the gene matches. This CDR3 comprises 15 residues. The CDR3 sequence: CASSSASGGGETQYF. The CDR3 region has the DNA TGCGCCAGCAGCTCGGCTAGCGGGGGCGGTGAGACCCAGTACTTC.